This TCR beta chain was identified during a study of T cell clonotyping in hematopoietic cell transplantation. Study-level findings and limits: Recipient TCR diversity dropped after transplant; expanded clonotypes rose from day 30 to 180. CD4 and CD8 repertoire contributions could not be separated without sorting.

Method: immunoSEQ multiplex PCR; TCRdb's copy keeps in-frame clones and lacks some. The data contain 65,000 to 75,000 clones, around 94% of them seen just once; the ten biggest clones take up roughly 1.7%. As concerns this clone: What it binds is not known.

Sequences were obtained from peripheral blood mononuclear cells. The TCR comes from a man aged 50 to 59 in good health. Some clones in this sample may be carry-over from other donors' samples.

In DNA, the CDR3 is TGTGCCAGCAGTACGACAGGGGGCGGGTCCTACGAGCAGTACTTC. Protein sequence: CASSTTGGGSYEQYF. The V call is TRBV28, the J call TRBJ2-7; 10 nucleotides match TRBD1. V lost 5 bases and J lost 1; bases outside the gene matches: 5. CDR1 and CDR2 from the germline V gene are MDHEN and SYDVKM. This CDR3 spans 15 amino acids.